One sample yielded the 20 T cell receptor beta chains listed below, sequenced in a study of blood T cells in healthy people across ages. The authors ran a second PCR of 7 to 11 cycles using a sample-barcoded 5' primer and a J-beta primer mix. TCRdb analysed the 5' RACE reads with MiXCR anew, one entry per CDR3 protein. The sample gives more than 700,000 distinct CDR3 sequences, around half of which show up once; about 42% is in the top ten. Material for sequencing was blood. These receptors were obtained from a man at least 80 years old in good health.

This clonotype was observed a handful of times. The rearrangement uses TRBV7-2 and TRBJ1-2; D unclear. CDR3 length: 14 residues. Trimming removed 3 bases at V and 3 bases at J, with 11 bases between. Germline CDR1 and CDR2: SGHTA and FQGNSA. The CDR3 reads CASSLLNGYYGYTF. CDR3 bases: TGTGCCAGCAGCTTGTTGAACGGATACTATGGCTACACCTTC.

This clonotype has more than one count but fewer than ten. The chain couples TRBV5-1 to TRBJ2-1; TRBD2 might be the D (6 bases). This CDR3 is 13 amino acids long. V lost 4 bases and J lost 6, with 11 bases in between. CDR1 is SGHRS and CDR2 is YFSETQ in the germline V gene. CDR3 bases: TGCGCCAGCAGCACCGGAGGGCTCAATGAGCAGTTCTTC. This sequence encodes CASSTGGLNEQFF.

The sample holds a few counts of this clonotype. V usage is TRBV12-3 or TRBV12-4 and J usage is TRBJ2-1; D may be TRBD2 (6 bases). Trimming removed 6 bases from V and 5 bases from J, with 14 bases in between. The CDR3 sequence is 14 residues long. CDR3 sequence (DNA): TGTGCCAGCAGCCCACTAGCCCTCAACAATGAGCAGTTCTTC. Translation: CASSPLALNNEQFF.

The CDR3 bases are TGTGCCAGCAGTTACACTCGGGTGAGCAATCAGCCCCAGCATTTT. Translating gives CASSYTRVSNQPQHF. The V gene is TRBV6-2 or TRBV6-3, the J gene TRBJ1-5; no firm D call. The V end lost 2 bases, the J end lost 1 base, and 9 bases lay between the germline ends. The CDR3 has 15 residues. From germline, CDR1 is MNHEY and CDR2 SVGEGT.

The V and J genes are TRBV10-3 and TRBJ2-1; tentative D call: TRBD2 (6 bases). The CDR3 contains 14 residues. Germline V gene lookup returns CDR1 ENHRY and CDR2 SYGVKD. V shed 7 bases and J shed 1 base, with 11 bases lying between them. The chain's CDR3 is CAIMGGGSYNEQFF. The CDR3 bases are TGTGCCATCATGGGTGGGGGGTCCTACAATGAGCAGTTCTTC.

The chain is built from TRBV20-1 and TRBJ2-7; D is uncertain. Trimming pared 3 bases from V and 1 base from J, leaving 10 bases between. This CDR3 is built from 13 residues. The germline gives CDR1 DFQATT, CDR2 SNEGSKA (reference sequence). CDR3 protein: CSASAVLSYEQYF. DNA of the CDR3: TGCAGTGCTAGCGCGGTCCTGTCCTACGAGCAGTACTTC.

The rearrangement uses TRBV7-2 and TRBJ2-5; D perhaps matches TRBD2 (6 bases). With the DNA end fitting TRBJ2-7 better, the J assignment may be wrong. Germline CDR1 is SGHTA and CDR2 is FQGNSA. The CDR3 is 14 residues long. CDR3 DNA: TGTGCCAGCAGCTTAAAAGCGCGGGACTACGAGCAGTACTTC. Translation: CASSLKARDYEQYF.

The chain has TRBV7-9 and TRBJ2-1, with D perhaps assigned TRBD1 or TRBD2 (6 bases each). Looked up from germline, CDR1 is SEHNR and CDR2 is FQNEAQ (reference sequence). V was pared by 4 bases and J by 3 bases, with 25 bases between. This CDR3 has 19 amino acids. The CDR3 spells CASSSRGGRLAGSYNEQFF. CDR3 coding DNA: TGTGCCAGCAGCTCCCGAGGGGGGAGACTTGCGGGGAGCTACAATGAGCAGTTCTTC.

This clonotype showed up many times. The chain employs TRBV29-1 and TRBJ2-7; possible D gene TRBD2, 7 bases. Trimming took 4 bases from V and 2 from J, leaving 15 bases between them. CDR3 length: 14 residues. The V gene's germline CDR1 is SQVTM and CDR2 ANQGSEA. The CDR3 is CSVGGGDTTYEQYF. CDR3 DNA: TGCAGCGTTGGTGGGGGGGACACCACCTACGAGCAGTACTTC.

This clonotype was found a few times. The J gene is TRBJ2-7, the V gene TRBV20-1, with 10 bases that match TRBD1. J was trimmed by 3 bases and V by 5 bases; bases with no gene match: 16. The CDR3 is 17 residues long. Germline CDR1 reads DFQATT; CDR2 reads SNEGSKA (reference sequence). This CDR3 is CSASNPYRDRGHYEQYF. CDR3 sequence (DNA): TGCAGTGCTTCCAACCCATATCGGGACAGGGGCCACTACGAGCAGTACTTC.

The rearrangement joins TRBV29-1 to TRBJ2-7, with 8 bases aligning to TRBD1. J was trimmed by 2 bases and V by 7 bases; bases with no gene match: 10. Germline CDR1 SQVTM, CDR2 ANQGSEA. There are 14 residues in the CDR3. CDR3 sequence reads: CSATGTGIAYEQYF. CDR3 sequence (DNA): TGCAGCGCCACCGGGACAGGTATAGCCTACGAGCAGTACTTC.

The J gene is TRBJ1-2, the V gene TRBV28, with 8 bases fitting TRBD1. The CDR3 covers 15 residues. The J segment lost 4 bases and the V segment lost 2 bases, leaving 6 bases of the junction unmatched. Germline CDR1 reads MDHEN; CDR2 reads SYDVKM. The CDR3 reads CASSLGGDRSYGYTF. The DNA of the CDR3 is TGTGCCAGCAGTTTAGGGGGGGACAGGAGCTATGGCTACACCTTC.

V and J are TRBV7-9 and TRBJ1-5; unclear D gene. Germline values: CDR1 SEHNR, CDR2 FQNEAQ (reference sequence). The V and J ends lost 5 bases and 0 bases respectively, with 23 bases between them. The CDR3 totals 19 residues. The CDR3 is CASSPLSAAERYSNQPQHF. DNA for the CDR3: TGTGCCAGCAGCCCGCTGTCAGCGGCAGAAAGATATAGCAATCAGCCCCAGCATTTT.

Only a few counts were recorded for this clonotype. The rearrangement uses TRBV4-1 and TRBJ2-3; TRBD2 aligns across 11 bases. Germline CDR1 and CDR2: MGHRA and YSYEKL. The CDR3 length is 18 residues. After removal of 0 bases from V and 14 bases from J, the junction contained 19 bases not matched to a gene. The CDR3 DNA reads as TGCGCCAGCAGCCAAGAAATTATAACTAGCGGGAGCGGTAGATACGCGTATTTT. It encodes CASSQEIITSGSGRYAYF.

The CDR3 nucleotides read TGCAGCGTTAAGAACGGAATCTATGGCTACACCTTC. Residues: CSVKNGIYGYTF. The chain carries TRBV29-1 and TRBJ1-2; the D is unclear. The V end lost 5 bases, the J end lost 4 bases, and 11 bases lay between the germline ends. Germline V lookup: CDR1 SQVTM, CDR2 ANQGSEA. This CDR3 comprises 12 residues.

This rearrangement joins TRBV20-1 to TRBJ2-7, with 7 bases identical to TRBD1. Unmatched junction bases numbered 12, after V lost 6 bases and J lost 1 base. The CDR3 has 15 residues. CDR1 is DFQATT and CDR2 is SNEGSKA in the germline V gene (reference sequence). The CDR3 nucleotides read TGCAGTGCAGCCCGGAGGCAGGGGGTTTCCTACGAGCAGTACTTC. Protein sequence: CSAARRQGVSYEQYF.

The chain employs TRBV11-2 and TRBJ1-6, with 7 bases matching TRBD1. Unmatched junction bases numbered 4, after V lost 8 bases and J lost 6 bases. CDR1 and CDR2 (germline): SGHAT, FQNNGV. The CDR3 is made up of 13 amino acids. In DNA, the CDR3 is TGTGCCAGCTCGGACAGGACTAATTCACCCCTCCACTTT. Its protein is CASSDRTNSPLHF.

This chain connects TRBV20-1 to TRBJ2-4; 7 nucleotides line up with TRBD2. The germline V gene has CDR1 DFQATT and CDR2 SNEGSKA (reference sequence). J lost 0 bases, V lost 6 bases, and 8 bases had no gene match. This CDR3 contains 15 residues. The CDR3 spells CSAEGTTKAKNIQYF. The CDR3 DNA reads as TGCAGTGCCGAAGGGACTACTAAAGCCAAAAACATTCAGTACTTC.

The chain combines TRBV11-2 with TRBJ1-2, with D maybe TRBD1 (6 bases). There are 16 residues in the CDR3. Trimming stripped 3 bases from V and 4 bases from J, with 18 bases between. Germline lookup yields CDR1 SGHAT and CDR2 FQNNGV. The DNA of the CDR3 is TGTGCCAGCAGCTTTCCCGGGCCGGGGGCGGCCTATGGCTACACCTTC. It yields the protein CASSFPGPGAAYGYTF.

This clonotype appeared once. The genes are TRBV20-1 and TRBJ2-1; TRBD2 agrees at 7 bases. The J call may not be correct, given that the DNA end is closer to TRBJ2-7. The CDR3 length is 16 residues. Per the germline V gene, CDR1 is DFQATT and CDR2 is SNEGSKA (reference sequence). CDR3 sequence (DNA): TGCAGTGCTAGAGTGCCTAGCGGAGCTTCCTACAATGAGCAGTACTTC. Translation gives CSARVPSGASYNEQYF.